A single sample gave rise to the 13 T cell receptor beta chains below, sequenced in a study of vaccination and CD4 T cells after COVID-19. These receptors have no identified antigens. At the Johns Hopkins FTIC core, DNA taken from cultured CD4+ T cells was sequenced by way of the Oncomine TCR Beta short-read assay. TCRdb reprocessed the PCR reads via MiXCR and lists one record per CDR3 protein. This repertoire shows 14,000 to 15,000 distinct CDR3 sequences, roughly 43% found once; its top ten account for 12%. Regarding treatment: approximately nine-day PBMC culture with coronavirus spike peptide pools or control peptides (ViraFEST assay). What was sequenced was CD4+ T cells from blood, cultured in vitro. The receptors originated from a human donor who had recovered from COVID-19.

The chain couples TRBV10-1 to TRBJ2-7, with 7 bases matching TRBD2. The V and J ends lost 0 bases and 5 bases, in that order; junction bases with no gene match: 7. The CDR3 has 15 residues. CDR1 and CDR2 from the germline V gene are WNHNN and SYGVQD (reference sequence). CDR3 DNA: TGCGCCAGCAGTGAGTCGGGAGGGCTAAAGGACGAGCAGTACTTC. It yields the protein CASSESGGLKDEQYF.

This clonotype is a singleton in its sample. The CDR3 reads CASSLTGEYGYTF. Written as DNA, the CDR3 is TGCGCCAGCAGCTTGACAGGGGAATATGGCTACACCTTC. The chain recombines TRBV5-1 with TRBJ1-2, with TRBD1 matching over 7 bases. CDR1 and CDR2 from the germline V gene are SGHRS and YFSETQ. The trim removed 1 base at V and 5 bases at J, leaving 2 bases unmatched. This CDR3 is built from 13 residues.

V gene TRBV20-1 combines with J gene TRBJ2-3; a weak D match, TRBD1 (6 bases). CDR3 size: 13 residues. Germline CDR1 and CDR2: DFQATT and SNEGSKA (reference sequence). Trimming left V 1 base short and J 2 bases short, with 7 bases between. CDR3 in DNA: TGCAGTGCTAGAGGGACAGACACAGATACGCAGTATTTT. Residues: CSARGTDTDTQYF.

This chain uses TRBV7-2 with TRBJ2-3, with D unclear. CDR1 SGHTA and CDR2 FQGNSA come from the germline V gene. V lost 0 bases and J 1 base, leaving 11 bases between the germline ends. The CDR3 runs 16 residues. CDR3 DNA: TGTGCCAGCAGCTTAGCGGCGGTTGGGGGCACAGATACGCAGTATTTT. This encodes CASSLAAVGGTDTQYF.

This clonotype was counted a few times. The chain links TRBV6-1 to TRBJ1-2; 9 bases map to TRBD1. There are 14 residues in the CDR3. The J segment lost 1 base and the V segment lost 6 bases, leaving 3 bases of the junction unmatched. CDR1 is MNHNS and CDR2 is SASEGT in the germline V gene. The CDR3 DNA reads TGTGCCAGCAGGGGACAGGGCCATAACTATGGCTACACCTTC. It yields the protein CASRGQGHNYGYTF.

This chain connects TRBV20-1 to TRBJ2-1; the D gene is possibly TRBD2 (5 bases). CDR1 DFQATT and CDR2 SNEGSKA come from the germline V gene (reference sequence). The CDR3 loop spans 13 amino acids. V lost 4 bases and J lost 9, with 16 bases in between. Here the CDR3 reads CSANRPGKGEQFF. The CDR3 nucleotides read TGCAGTGCTAACCGACCGGGGAAGGGTGAGCAGTTCTTC.

The chain joins TRBV12-3 or TRBV12-4 to TRBJ1-2; maybe TRBD1 (5 bases). V was cut by 2 bases and J by 5 bases, with 12 bases left in between. The CDR3 covers 14 residues. DNA for the CDR3: TGTGCCAGCAGTTTACCCCAGGGAGGGTATGGCTACACCTTC. It yields the protein CASSLPQGGYGYTF.

The V and J genes are TRBV5-4 and TRBJ2-3, with 8 bases identical to TRBD2. The J segment lost 3 bases and the V segment lost 3 bases, leaving 6 bases of the junction unmatched. The CDR3 spans 15 residues. CDR1 is SGHNT and CDR2 is YYREEE in the germline V gene (reference sequence). CDR3 nucleotide sequence: TGTGCCAGCAGCTCGGGGGGGATTAGGACAGATACGCAGTATTTT. This translates into CASSSGGIRTDTQYF.

The rearrangement uses TRBV7-9 and TRBJ2-3; 12 nucleotides align to TRBD2. V was pared by 3 bases and J by 3 bases, with 4 bases of the junction left unmatched. The germline V gene has CDR1 SEHNR and CDR2 FQNEAQ (reference sequence). The CDR3 is 16 residues long. The DNA of the CDR3 is TGTGCCAGCAGCTTTAGTACTAGCGGGGGGACAGATACGCAGTATTTT. Protein sequence: CASSFSTSGGTDTQYF. Full variable domain (missing parts from reference TRBV7-9 and TRBJ2-3): DTGVSQNPRHKITKRGQNVTFRCDPISEHNRLYWYRQTLGQGPEFLTYFQNEAQLEKSRLLSDRFSAERPKGSFSTLEIQRTEQGDSAMYLCASSFSTSGGTDTQYFGPGTRLTVL.

The chain joins TRBV28 to TRBJ1-2; TRBD1 aligns across 9 bases. V shed 10 bases, J shed 4 bases, and the junction held 7 bases outside the gene matches. The germline gives CDR1 MDHEN, CDR2 SYDVKM. CDR3 size: 13 residues. The CDR3 DNA reads as TGTGCCACCGAGGCGACAGGGGGCTATGGCTACACCTTC. Its protein product is CATEATGGYGYTF.

There are a few counts of this clonotype. V and J are TRBV27 and TRBJ1-5; D is unclear. The CDR3 is 12 amino acids. V lost 3 bases, J lost 7 bases, and 7 bases lay in between. Germline CDR1 and CDR2: MNHEY and SMNVEV (reference sequence). CDR3 in amino acids: CASSFRGQPQHF. The CDR3 DNA reads as TGTGCCAGCAGTTTTCGAGGGCAGCCCCAGCATTTT.

The chain recombines TRBV20-1 with TRBJ2-7, with 8 bases matching TRBD2. The CDR3 runs to 14 residues. Germline assignment: CDR1 DFQATT and CDR2 SNEGSKA (reference sequence). J was trimmed by 3 bases and V by 1 base; bases with no gene match: 5. CDR3 protein: CSARGWLAGYEQYF. CDR3 sequence (DNA): TGCAGTGCTAGAGGATGGCTAGCGGGCTACGAGCAGTACTTC.

In this sample, this clonotype is medium-sized. The rearrangement links TRBV7-2 to TRBJ1-2, with 8 bases that match TRBD1. Germline V gene lookup returns CDR1 SGHTA and CDR2 FQGNSA. J was trimmed by 5 bases and V by 5 bases; bases with no gene match: 7. CDR3 length: 14 residues. The CDR3 coding sequence is TGTGCCAGCAGCCCAAAAGGACAGGGTTATGGCTACACCTTC. Translated, it gives CASSPKGQGYGYTF. The full variable domain, its missing parts supplied by reference TRBV7-2 and TRBJ1-2, is GAGVSQSPSNKVTEKGKDVELRCDPISGHTALYWYRQSLGQGLEFLIYFQGNSAPDKSGLPSDRFSAERTGGSVSTLTIQRTQQEDSAVYLCASSPKGQGYGYTFGSGTRLTVV.